The clone carrying this T cell receptor beta chain was counted a few times. Other nucleotide sequences from this sample produce the same CDR3. After removal of 1 base from V and 0 bases from J, the junction contained 3 bases not matched to a gene. CDR3 length: 15 residues. Germline V CDR1 and CDR2: SSHAT, FNYEAQ (reference sequence). Authors' methods: Nucleated cell counts were estimated from reference gene primer amplification. TCRdb's copy holds only in-frame clones and misses some; the assay was immunoSEQ multiplex PCR. D and trimming were read from the DNA, whereas the V and J calls and clone size are those reported in that table. The data hold about 85,000 clones, with around four fifths observed a single time. This record comes from a study of blood T cell repertoires in COVID-19. Study details: Both acute and convalescent COVID-19 samples were obtained from the United States, Italy and Spain. T cells, B-cell-depleted T cells, or PBMCs supplied cDNA or gDNA.

The sample consisted of peripheral blood. V gene TRBV7-7 combines with J gene TRBJ2-7; 7 nucleotides match TRBD1. This TCR derives from a man aged 65 to 85 with acute or convalescent COVID-19. CDR3 nucleotides: TGTGCCAGCAGCTTAGGGACAGGTCCCTCCTACGAGCAGTACTTC. Residues: CASSLGTGPSYEQYF.